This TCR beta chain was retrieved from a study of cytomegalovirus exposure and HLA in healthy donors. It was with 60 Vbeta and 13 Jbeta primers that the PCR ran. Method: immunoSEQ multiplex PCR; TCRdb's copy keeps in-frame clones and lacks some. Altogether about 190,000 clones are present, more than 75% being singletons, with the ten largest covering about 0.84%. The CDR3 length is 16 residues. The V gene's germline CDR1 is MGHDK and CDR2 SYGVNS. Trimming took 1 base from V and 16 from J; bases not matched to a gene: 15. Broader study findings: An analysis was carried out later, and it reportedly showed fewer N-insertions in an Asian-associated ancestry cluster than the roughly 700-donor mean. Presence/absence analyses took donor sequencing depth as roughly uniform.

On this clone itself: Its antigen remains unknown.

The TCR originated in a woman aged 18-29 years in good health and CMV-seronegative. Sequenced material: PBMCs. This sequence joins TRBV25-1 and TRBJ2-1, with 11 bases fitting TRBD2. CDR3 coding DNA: TGTGCCAGCAGTGAATTGGCTGTACTAGCGGGAGCCCTGCAATTCTTC. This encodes CASSELAVLAGALQFF.